The 30 T cell receptor beta chains below all came from one sample that was sequenced in a study of cytomegalovirus exposure and HLA in healthy donors. In the PCR, 60 Vbeta and 13 Jbeta primers were used. Clones were sequenced by immunoSEQ multiplex PCR, and TCRdb holds only the in-frame ones, with some missing. The table has tens of thousands of clones, around two thirds seen once. Specimen: PBMCs. These receptors originate from a man aged 25 to 40 in good health and CMV-seronegative.

As to this clone: Other DNA sequences within the sample encode an identical CDR3. The chain recombines TRBV5-1 with TRBJ2-5, with TRBD1 matching over 9 bases. The V gene's germline CDR1 is SGHRS and CDR2 YFSETQ. Trimming cost V 2 bases and J 4 bases; bases outside gene matches: 3. This CDR3 is 14 amino acids long. CDR3 coding DNA: TGCGCCAGCAGCTTCGGACAGGGGCGAGAGACCCAGTACTTC. Protein product: CASSFGQGRETQYF.

The chain carries TRBV6-1 and TRBJ1-4; a possible D gene is TRBD1 (6 bases). Trimming left V 1 base short and J 4 bases short, with 10 bases between. Looked up from germline, CDR1 is MNHNS and CDR2 is SASEGT. There are 15 residues in the CDR3. This chain's CDR3 is CASSEVGQSNEKLFF. The CDR3 coding sequence is TGTGCCAGCAGTGAAGTAGGACAGAGTAATGAAAAACTGTTTTTT.

The chain has TRBV7-2 and TRBJ2-1; 7 bases align to TRBD1. This CDR3 is built from 15 residues. Germline assignment: CDR1 SGHTA and CDR2 FQGNSA. Germline trimming cut 1 base from V and 4 bases from J; bases unmatched to any gene: 4. CDR3 residues: CASSLEGAEYNEQFF. The CDR3 DNA reads as TGTGCCAGCAGCTTAGAGGGGGCAGAGTACAATGAGCAGTTCTTC.

CDR3 protein: CASSEALKGLYGYTF. CDR3 bases: TGTGCCAGCAGTGAAGCGCTTAAGGGGCTCTATGGCTACACCTTC. V usage is TRBV2 and J usage is TRBJ1-2; possibly TRBD1 for D (5 bases). Germline V CDR1 and CDR2: SNHLY, FYNNEI. The CDR3 covers 15 residues. V was cut by 0 bases and J by 4 bases, with 12 bases left in between.

Remarks on this clone: The junction differs from germline at one of its ends, possibly a read error. This chain joins TRBV7-2 and TRBJ2-7; TRBD2 matches at 10 bases. This CDR3 is 15 amino acids long. The germline V gene encodes CDR1 SGHTA and CDR2 FQGNSA. The CDR3 bases are TGTGCCAGCAGCCTAGCGGGGGCGCCTCCCTACGAGCAGTACTTC. Translating it yields CASSLAGAPPYEQYF. The variable domain in full, with the rest retrieved from reference TRBV7-2 and TRBJ2-7, is GAGVSQSPSNKVTEKGKDVELRCDPISGHTALYWYRQSLGQGLEFLIYFQGNSAPDKSGLPSDRFSAERTGGSVSTLTIQRTQQEDSAVYLCASSLAGAPPYEQYFGPGTRLTVT.

As regards this clone: A read error may produce the germline difference seen at one junction end. V is TRBV7-9 and J is TRBJ2-5; 7 positions match TRBD1. The CDR3 has 16 residues. Germline CDR1 SEHNR, CDR2 FQNEAQ (reference sequence). The CDR3 DNA reads TGTTCCAGCAGCTTAGAGGGGGCCCTGTACCAAGAGGCCCAGTACTTC. Its protein is CSSSLEGALYQEAQYF.

The rearrangement links TRBV12-2 to TRBJ1-5; the table names TRBD1, a call not compared with the DNA. TRBV12-2 is listed as a pseudogene. CDR3 length: 15 amino acids. CDR3 DNA sequence: TGTGCAAGTCGCCCAGATCGGGCAGGGCCCCAGCCCCAGCATTTT. It yields the protein CASRPDRAGPQPQHF.

The rearrangement joins TRBV7-9 to TRBJ1-4, with TRBD1 matching 7 bases. This CDR3 is built from 14 residues. Germline CDR1 reads SEHNR; CDR2 reads FQNEAQ (reference sequence). The J segment lost 7 bases and the V segment lost 5 bases, leaving 7 bases of the junction unmatched. This CDR3 is CASSHTGVREKLFF. The CDR3 DNA is TGTGCCAGCAGCCACACAGGGGTACGTGAAAAACTGTTTTTT.

In its sample, this clone was seen a few times. The genes are TRBV2 and TRBJ1-5; no clear D. The V gene lost 6 bases and the J gene lost 0 bases, with 6 bases spanning the gap. CDR1 is SNHLY and CDR2 is FYNNEI in the germline V gene. This CDR3 has 13 residues. As DNA, the CDR3 is TGTGCCAGCAGCGGGAATAGCAATCAGCCCCAGCATTTT. Residues: CASSGNSNQPQHF.

V usage is TRBV2 and J usage is TRBJ2-3, with 7 bases matching TRBD2. The CDR3 consists of 15 residues. V gave up 2 bases and J gave up 3 bases; unmatched junction bases: 5. Germline values: CDR1 SNHLY, CDR2 FYNNEI. CDR3 region: CASSERGGETDTQYF. In nucleotides, the CDR3 is TGTGCCAGCAGTGAACGGGGAGGGGAAACAGATACGCAGTATTTT. Filled out from reference TRBV2 and TRBJ2-3, the complete variable domain reads EPEVTQTPSHQVTQMGQEVILRCVPISNHLYFYWYRQILGQKVEFLVSFYNNEISEKSEIFDDQFSVERPDGSNFTLKIRSTKLEDSAMYFCASSERGGETDTQYFGPGTRLTVL.

The V call is TRBV5-4, the J call TRBJ2-5; weak D call: TRBD1 (5 bases). The J call may be in error: the DNA end matches TRBJ2-7 better. CDR1 is SGHNT, CDR2 YYREEE, per germline (reference sequence). CDR3 length: 14 amino acids. CDR3 DNA sequence: TGTGCCAGCAGCTTGGCAGGGTCCCGATACGAGCAGTACTTC. Translation: CASSLAGSRYEQYF.

The V gene is TRBV6-1, the J gene TRBJ2-1; a possible D gene is TRBD2 (6 bases). CDR1 is MNHNS and CDR2 is SASEGT in the germline V gene. CDR3 length equals 16 residues. Trimming pared 0 bases from V and 2 bases from J, leaving 11 bases between. Here the CDR3 reads CASSEARGLPYNEQFF. Here the CDR3 DNA reads TGTGCCAGCAGTGAAGCGCGGGGATTGCCCTACAATGAGCAGTTCTTC.

This chain links TRBV19 with TRBJ2-3; D is possibly TRBD2 (6 bases). CDR1 and CDR2 (germline): LNHDA, SQIVND (reference sequence). Trimming stripped 5 bases from V and 3 bases from J, with 12 bases between. The CDR3 runs 14 residues. CDR3 sequence reads: CASSFGGGTDTQYF. The CDR3 DNA is TGTGCCAGTAGTTTTGGCGGAGGGACAGATACGCAGTATTTT.

The CDR3 DNA reads as TGTGCCAGCAGCTCAACTCGGGGGGACACAGATACGCAGTATTTT. Protein: CASSSTRGDTDTQYF. This sequence joins TRBV7-3 and TRBJ2-3; 7 bases fit TRBD2. Trimming cost V 4 bases and J 2 bases; bases outside gene matches: 6. The CDR3 has 15 residues. Germline CDR1 is SGHTA and CDR2 is FQGTGA.

The V call is TRBV7-9, the J call TRBJ2-5, with D uncertain. Trimming stripped 5 bases from V and 4 bases from J, with 17 bases between. Germline V lookup: CDR1 SEHNR, CDR2 FQNEAQ (reference sequence). This CDR3 has 15 residues. CDR3 coding DNA: TGTGCCAGCAGCCCCAAGTACCGGGTCGGAGAGACCCAGTACTTC. It yields the protein CASSPKYRVGETQYF.

CDR3 amino acids: CASSCVEVPYEQYF. The CDR3 bases are TGTGCCAGCAGCTGCGTCGAAGTTCCCTACGAGCAGTACTTC. The V and J genes are TRBV5-6 and TRBJ2-7; D is uncertain. The V end lost 3 bases, the J end lost 2 bases, and 12 bases lay between the germline ends. Germline CDR1 and CDR2: SGHDT and YYEEEE. This CDR3 spans 14 amino acids.

On this clone: Other DNA sequences in the sample encode the same CDR3. This chain uses TRBV9 with TRBJ2-1; tentative D call: TRBD2 (6 bases). This CDR3 has 11 amino acids. Germline CDR1 and CDR2: SGDLS and YYNGEE. V was trimmed by 7 bases and J by 7 bases, leaving 9 bases between them. CDR3 sequence (DNA): TGTGCCAGCGGGGGGTCGAATGAGCAGTTCTTC. This gives the protein CASGGSNEQFF.

The chain couples TRBV19 to TRBJ2-7, with D possibly being TRBD2 (6 bases). This CDR3 is 14 amino acids long. V was pared by 4 bases and J by 0 bases, with 10 bases between. Germline CDR1 reads LNHDA; CDR2 reads SQIVND (reference sequence). The CDR3, as DNA: TGTGCCAGTAGTACTAGCGCAAACTCCTACGAGCAGTACTTC. This encodes CASSTSANSYEQYF.

This clone was counted a few times. The chain joins TRBV28 to TRBJ2-5; 12 positions agree with TRBD2. The V and J ends lost 5 bases and 11 bases, in that order; junction bases with no gene match: 12. The CDR3 sequence is 15 residues long. Per the germline V gene, CDR1 is MDHEN and CDR2 is SYDVKM. Written as DNA, the CDR3 is TGTGCCAGCAGTCGTCTAGCGGGAGGGTCTCGGGAGCAGTACTTC. It yields the protein CASSRLAGGSREQYF.

Regarding this clone: Because the CDR3's place on the DNA is in doubt, the DNA is left out and the CDR3 is given as listed by TCRdb. The CDR3 is CASSLEISGGFGAGELFF. The chain carries TRBV5-1 and TRBJ2-2; TRBD2, the D gene given by the table, was not confirmed from the DNA. Germline V CDR1 and CDR2: SGHRS, YFSETQ. The CDR3 is 18 amino acids in total, end residues counted.

The rearrangement links TRBV10-2 to TRBJ1-2; TRBD1 aligns across 7 bases. This CDR3 is 14 amino acids long. CDR1 WSHSY and CDR2 SAAADI come from the germline V gene. J was trimmed by 2 bases and V by 6 bases; bases with no gene match: 6. The CDR3 sequence is CASSLLQGNYGYTF. Written as DNA, the CDR3 is TGCGCCAGCAGCTTACTACAGGGGAACTATGGCTACACCTTC.

V usage is TRBV6-4 and J usage is TRBJ1-1; TRBD1 matches 9 bases. Germline V gene sequence: CDR1 MRHNA, CDR2 SNTAGT. This CDR3 region has 15 residues. Losses at the gene ends were 5 bases for V and 3 bases for J; bases not matched to a gene: 7. The CDR3 is CASSTNTGGYTEAFF. CDR3 nucleotide sequence: TGTGCCAGCAGTACCAATACAGGGGGCTACACTGAAGCTTTCTTT.

J is TRBJ1-5 and V is TRBV7-8; 7 nucleotides match TRBD1. This CDR3 region has 15 residues. Germline V gives CDR1 SGHVS, CDR2 FQNEAQ. V lost 4 bases and J lost 3; bases outside the gene matches: 6. Here the CDR3 DNA reads TGTGCCAGCAGCTCAGAAACAGGGGACAATCAGCCCCAGCATTTT. Amino acid sequence: CASSSETGDNQPQHF.

The J gene is TRBJ2-7, the V gene TRBV6-1; the D gene is possibly TRBD2 (6 bases). CDR1 is MNHNS, CDR2 SASEGT, per germline. CDR3 length: 11 amino acids. The V gene lost 11 bases and the J gene lost 7 bases, with 15 bases spanning the gap. The CDR3 DNA reads as TGTGCCGGCACCTACCGGGGGGAGCAGTACTTC. The encoded protein is CAGTYRGEQYF.

The chain carries TRBV5-1 and TRBJ2-4, with TRBD1 matching 9 bases. Trimming cost V 8 bases and J 7 bases; bases outside gene matches: 10. CDR3 length equals 14 residues. CDR1 SGHRS and CDR2 YFSETQ come from the germline V gene. The CDR3: CASGQGLSRNIQYF. The CDR3 region has the DNA TGCGCCAGTGGACAGGGGCTTTCGCGGAACATTCAGTACTTC.

The chain employs TRBV7-2 and TRBJ2-3; the D gene is possibly TRBD2 (6 bases). Trimming pared 1 base from V and 0 bases from J, leaving 8 bases between. CDR1 is SGHTA and CDR2 is FQGNSA in the germline V gene. The CDR3 runs 15 residues. For the CDR3, the DNA is TGTGCCAGCAGCTTAGACGGGGGAAGCACAGATACGCAGTATTTT. Translation: CASSLDGGSTDTQYF.

The chain couples TRBV9 to TRBJ2-1; D unresolved. In germline, CDR1 is SGDLS, CDR2 YYNGEE. V shed 0 bases and J shed 6 bases, with 10 bases lying between them. This CDR3 comprises 14 residues. CDR3 bases: TGTGCCAGCAGCGTAGATAGCTTACGCAATGAGCAGTTCTTC. Its protein is CASSVDSLRNEQFF. Based on the CDR3 plus reference TRBV9 and TRBJ2-1, the full variable domain is DSGVTQTPKHLITATGQRVTLRCSPRSGDLSVYWYQQSLDQGLQFLIQYYNGEERAKGNILERFSAQQFPDLHSELNLSSLELGDSALYFCASSVDSLRNEQFFGPGTRLTVL.

The chain joins TRBV28 to TRBJ2-3; TRBD2 aligns across 13 bases. The CDR3 covers 17 residues. Germline V gene sequence: CDR1 MDHEN, CDR2 SYDVKM. Losses at the gene ends were 4 bases for V and 4 bases for J; bases not matched to a gene: 8. CDR3 nucleotide sequence: TGTGCCAGCAGTTCCCCACTAGCGGGAGGGCGGGCAGATACGCAGTATTTT. Its translation is CASSSPLAGGRADTQYF. The full variable domain, completed using reference TRBV28 and TRBJ2-3, is DVKVTQSSRYLVKRTGEKVFLECVQDMDHENMFWYRQDPGLGLRLIYFSYDVKMKEKGDIPEGYSVSREKKERFSLILESASTNQTSMYLCASSSPLAGGRADTQYFGPGTRLTVL.

There are a few counts of this clone. The chain links TRBV5-1 to TRBJ1-1, with 9 bases fitting TRBD1. Germline V gives CDR1 SGHRS, CDR2 YFSETQ. This CDR3 has 18 amino acids. The V gene end was trimmed by 0 bases and the J gene end by 3 bases; junction bases not matched to a gene: 12. In nucleotides, the CDR3 is TGCGCCAGCAGCTTGGGGGCCCCCACAGGGGGCAGGGACACTGAAGCTTTCTTT. This encodes CASSLGAPTGGRDTEAFF.

The chain recombines TRBV30 with TRBJ2-1; 9 bases are shared with TRBD2. Per germline, CDR1 GTSNPN and CDR2 SVGIG (reference sequence). The CDR3 length is 15 residues. J lost 10 bases, V lost 3 bases, and 13 bases had no gene match. CDR3 region: CAWSRPGGRAGEQFF. The CDR3 nucleotides read TGTGCCTGGAGCCGACCGGGCGGGAGGGCCGGGGAGCAGTTCTTC.